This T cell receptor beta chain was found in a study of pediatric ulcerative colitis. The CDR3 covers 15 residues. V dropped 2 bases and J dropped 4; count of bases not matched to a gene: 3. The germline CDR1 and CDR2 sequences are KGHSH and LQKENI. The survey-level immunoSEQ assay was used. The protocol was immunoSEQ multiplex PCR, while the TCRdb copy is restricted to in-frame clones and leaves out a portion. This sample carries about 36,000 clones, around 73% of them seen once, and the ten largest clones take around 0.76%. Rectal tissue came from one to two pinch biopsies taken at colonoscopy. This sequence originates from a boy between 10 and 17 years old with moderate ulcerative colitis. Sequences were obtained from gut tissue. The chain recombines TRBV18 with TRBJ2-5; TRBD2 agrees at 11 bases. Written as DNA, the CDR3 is TGTGCCAGCTCACCAAGCCTAGCGGGGGGAGAGACCCAGTACTTC. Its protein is CASSPSLAGGETQYF. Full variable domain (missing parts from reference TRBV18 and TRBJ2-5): NAGVMQNPRHLVRRRGQEARLRCSPMKGHSHVYWYRQLPEEGLKFMVYLQKENIIDESGMPKERFSAEFPKEGPSILRIQQVVRGDSAAYFCASSPSLAGGETQYFGPGTRLLVL.